This entry lists 15 T cell receptor beta chains sequenced from one sample in a study of radiation and T cells in renal cell carcinoma. Time point defined: baseline pretreatment blood. Treatment indicated: 15 Gy SBRT to primary tumor, nephrectomy 4 weeks later. Sequencing used immunoSEQ multiplex PCR; TCRdb keeps in-frame clones, though not all of them. The sample holds some 120,000 clones, around 80% seen once. The sequences come from blood, collected from a patient whose treatment included radiotherapy and nephrectomy. These receptor sequences come from a woman aged 55-69 years with renal cell carcinoma.

This chain uses TRBV28 with TRBJ2-7; possibly TRBD2 for D (6 bases). Germline V gives CDR1 MDHEN, CDR2 SYDVKM. The germline V and J ends were trimmed by 6 bases and 4 bases, with 13 bases remaining between them. The CDR3 has 13 residues. In DNA, the CDR3 is TGTGCCAGCAGCCCCGCCGGGAGATACGAGCAGTACTTC. It is translated as CASSPAGRYEQYF.

The rearrangement uses TRBV10-2 and TRBJ1-4; D remains unclear. The V end was cut by 6 bases, the J end by 6 bases, with 20 bases between. The CDR3 has 16 residues. Germline-derived CDR1 and CDR2 are WSHSY and SAAADI. As DNA, the CDR3 is TGCGCCAGCAGGGTAGGGATTGGGATTGCGGATGAAAAACTGTTTTTT. Its protein product is CASRVGIGIADEKLFF.

This clone was detected only once. This sequence joins TRBV5-8 and TRBJ1-5; D is perhaps TRBD1 (5 bases). The CDR3 contains 16 residues. Trimming removed 0 bases at V and 5 bases at J, with 15 bases between. Germline loops: CDR1 SGHTS, CDR2 YDEGEE. This CDR3 reads CASSLAGGEVYQPQHF. In DNA, the CDR3 is TGTGCCAGCAGCTTGGCCGGAGGGGAAGTGTATCAGCCCCAGCATTTT.

This rearrangement joins TRBV7-8 to TRBJ2-7; 12 positions agree with TRBD2. V was pared by 7 bases and J by 5 bases, with 6 bases of the junction left unmatched. Germline V gene data show CDR1 as SGHVS and CDR2 as FQNEAQ. The CDR3 runs to 14 residues. The DNA for the CDR3 is TGTGCCAGCATCCCGACTAGCGGGAGCCACGAGCAGTACTTC. It specifies CASIPTSGSHEQYF.

V gene TRBV5-4 combines with J gene TRBJ2-7; D is undetermined. Germline values: CDR1 SGHNT, CDR2 YYREEE (reference sequence). With 0 bases removed from V and 6 bases from J, the gap between germline ends came to 7 bases. The length of the CDR3 is 12 residues. This chain's CDR3 is CASSLGVAEQYF. The CDR3 bases are TGTGCCAGCAGCTTGGGGGTAGCCGAGCAGTACTTC.

The V and J genes are TRBV11-2 and TRBJ2-5; 9 bases are a match to TRBD1. The ends lost 5 bases at V and 5 bases at J; junction bases unmatched: 6. This CDR3 has 14 residues. Germline V gives CDR1 SGHAT, CDR2 FQNNGV. CDR3 protein: CASSPRTGVETQYF. The CDR3 region has the DNA TGTGCCAGCAGCCCGAGGACAGGGGTTGAGACCCAGTACTTC.

V is TRBV6-5 and J is TRBJ2-7; possible D gene TRBD1, 6 bases. Trimming shortened V by 1 base and J by 1 base, and 8 bases separated the two germline ends. There are 14 residues in the CDR3. From germline, CDR1 is MNHEY and CDR2 SVGAGI. CDR3 nucleotide sequence: TGTGCCAGCAGTTACTTCGGACAGTCCTACGAGCAGTACTTC. Translation: CASSYFGQSYEQYF.

This chain uses TRBV5-1 with TRBJ1-2, with TRBD1 as a possible D gene (5 bases). The germline CDR1 and CDR2 sequences are SGHRS and YFSETQ. The CDR3 covers 13 residues. Trimming removed 3 bases from V and 5 bases from J, with 11 bases in between. The CDR3 DNA is TGCGCCAGCAGCTCGGGGACTGAGTATGGCTACACCTTC. This codes for CASSSGTEYGYTF.

This rearrangement joins TRBV28 to TRBJ2-5; 9 bases agree with TRBD1. Germline lookup yields CDR1 MDHEN and CDR2 SYDVKM. The length of the CDR3 is 17 residues. Germline trimming cut 7 bases from V and 1 base from J; bases unmatched to any gene: 13. The CDR3 region has the DNA TGTGCCAGCACCCCTGTAGCCGGACAGGGGCCCCAAGAGACCCAGTACTTC. This translates into CASTPVAGQGPQETQYF.

The chain is built from TRBV9 and TRBJ2-5; maybe TRBD1 (6 bases). The CDR3 spans 14 residues. CDR1 and CDR2 (germline): SGDLS, YYNGEE. Trimming took 4 bases from V and 3 from J, leaving 13 bases between them. The CDR3 DNA reads TGTGCCAGCAGCCCCCCCGAGGGGGAAGAGACCCAGTACTTC. This codes for CASSPPEGEETQYF.

The V gene is TRBV15, the J gene TRBJ1-2; possible D gene TRBD1, 6 bases. The CDR3 consists of 13 residues. V shed 3 bases and J shed 4 bases, with 9 bases lying between them. Germline-derived CDR1 and CDR2 are LNHNV and YYDKDF (reference sequence). DNA of the CDR3: TGTGCCACCAGCAGCAACAGGGCCTATGGCTACACCTTC. Residues: CATSSNRAYGYTF. The full variable domain, with the rest looked up from reference TRBV15 and TRBJ1-2, is DAMVIQNPRYQVTQFGKPVTLSCSQTLNHNVMYWYQQKSSQAPKLLFHYYDKDFNNEADTPDNFQSRRPNTSFCFLDIRSPGLGDTAMYLCATSSNRAYGYTFGSGTRLTVV.

The V and J genes are TRBV19 and TRBJ1-4; 7 bases fit TRBD1. V lost 10 bases to trimming and J lost 5 bases; unmatched junction nucleotides: 7. Germline lookup yields CDR1 LNHDA and CDR2 SQIVND (reference sequence). The CDR3 loop spans 13 amino acids. CDR3 region: CATSGGGNEKLFF. DNA of the CDR3: TGTGCCACCTCAGGGGGGGGGAATGAAAAACTGTTTTTT.

The chain links TRBV7-9 to TRBJ2-7; TRBD2 agrees at 10 bases. From germline, CDR1 is SEHNR and CDR2 FQNEAQ (reference sequence). After removal of 5 bases from V and 7 bases from J, the junction contained 11 bases not matched to a gene. The CDR3 is 15 amino acids. The chain's CDR3 is CASSPTGTSASEQYF. CDR3 nucleotides: TGTGCCAGCAGCCCAACCGGGACTAGCGCAAGTGAGCAGTACTTC.

The chain is built from TRBV4-2 and TRBJ1-3; D call uncertain. V was trimmed by 4 bases and J by 8 bases, leaving 18 bases between them. CDR3 length equals 15 residues. Germline V gives CDR1 LGHNA, CDR2 YNFKEQ. Here the CDR3 reads CASSPGLPRPDTIYF. CDR3 nucleotides: TGTGCCAGCAGCCCCGGTCTACCCCGGCCGGACACCATATATTTT.

The V gene is TRBV19, the J gene TRBJ1-5; 8 bases line up with TRBD1. This CDR3 contains 12 residues. Unmatched junction bases numbered 3, after V lost 6 bases and J lost 8 bases. Germline values: CDR1 LNHDA, CDR2 SQIVND (reference sequence). The CDR3 bases are TGTGCCAGTAGAACAGGGGGAGAGCCCCAGCATTTT. Translated: CASRTGGEPQHF.